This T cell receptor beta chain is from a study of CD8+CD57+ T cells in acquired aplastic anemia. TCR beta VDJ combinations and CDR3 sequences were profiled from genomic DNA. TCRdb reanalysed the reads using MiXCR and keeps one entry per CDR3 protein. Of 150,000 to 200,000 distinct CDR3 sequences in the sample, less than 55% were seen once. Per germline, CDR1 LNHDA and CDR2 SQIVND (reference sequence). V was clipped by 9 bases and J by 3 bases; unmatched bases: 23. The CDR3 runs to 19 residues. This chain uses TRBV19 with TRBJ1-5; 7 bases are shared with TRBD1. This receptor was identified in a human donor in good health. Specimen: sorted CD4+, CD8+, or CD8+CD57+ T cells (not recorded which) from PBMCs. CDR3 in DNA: TGTGCCAGCGGCGACGATTCCCCCTATTCAGACAGGGACAATCAGCCCCAGCATTTT. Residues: CASGDDSPYSDRDNQPQHF. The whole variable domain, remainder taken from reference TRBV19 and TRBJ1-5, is DGGITQSPKYLFRKEGQNVTLSCEQNLNHDAMYWYRQDPGQGLRLIYYSQIVNDFQKGDIAEGYSVSREKKESFPLTVTSAQKNPTAFYLCASGDDSPYSDRDNQPQHFGDGTRLSIL.